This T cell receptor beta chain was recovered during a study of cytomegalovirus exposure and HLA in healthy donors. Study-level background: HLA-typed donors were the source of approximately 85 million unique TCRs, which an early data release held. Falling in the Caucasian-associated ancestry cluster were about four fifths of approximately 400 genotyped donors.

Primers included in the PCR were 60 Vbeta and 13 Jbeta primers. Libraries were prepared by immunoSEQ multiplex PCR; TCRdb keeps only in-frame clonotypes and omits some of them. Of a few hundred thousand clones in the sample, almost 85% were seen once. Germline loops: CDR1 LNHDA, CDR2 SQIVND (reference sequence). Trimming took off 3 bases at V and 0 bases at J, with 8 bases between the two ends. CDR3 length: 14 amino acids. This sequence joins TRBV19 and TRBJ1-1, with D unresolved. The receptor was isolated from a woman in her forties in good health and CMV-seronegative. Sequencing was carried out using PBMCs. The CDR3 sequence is CASSIRGMNTEAFF. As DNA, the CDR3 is TGTGCCAGTAGTATTCGGGGAATGAACACTGAAGCTTTCTTT.